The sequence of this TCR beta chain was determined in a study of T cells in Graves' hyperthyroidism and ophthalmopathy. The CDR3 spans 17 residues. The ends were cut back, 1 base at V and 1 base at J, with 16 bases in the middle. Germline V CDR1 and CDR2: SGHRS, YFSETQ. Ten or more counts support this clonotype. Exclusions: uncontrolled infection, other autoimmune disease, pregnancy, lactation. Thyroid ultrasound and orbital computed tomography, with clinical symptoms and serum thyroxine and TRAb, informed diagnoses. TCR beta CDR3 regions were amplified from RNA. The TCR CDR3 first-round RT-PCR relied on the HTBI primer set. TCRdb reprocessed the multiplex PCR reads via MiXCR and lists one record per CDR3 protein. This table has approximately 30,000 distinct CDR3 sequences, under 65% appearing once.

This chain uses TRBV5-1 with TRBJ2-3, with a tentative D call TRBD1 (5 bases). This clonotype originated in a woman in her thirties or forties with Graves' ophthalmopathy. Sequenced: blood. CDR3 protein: CASSLLGGIGGTDTQYF. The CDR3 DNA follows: TGCGCCAGCAGCTTGCTGGGCGGTATAGGGGGCACAGATACGCAGTATTTT.